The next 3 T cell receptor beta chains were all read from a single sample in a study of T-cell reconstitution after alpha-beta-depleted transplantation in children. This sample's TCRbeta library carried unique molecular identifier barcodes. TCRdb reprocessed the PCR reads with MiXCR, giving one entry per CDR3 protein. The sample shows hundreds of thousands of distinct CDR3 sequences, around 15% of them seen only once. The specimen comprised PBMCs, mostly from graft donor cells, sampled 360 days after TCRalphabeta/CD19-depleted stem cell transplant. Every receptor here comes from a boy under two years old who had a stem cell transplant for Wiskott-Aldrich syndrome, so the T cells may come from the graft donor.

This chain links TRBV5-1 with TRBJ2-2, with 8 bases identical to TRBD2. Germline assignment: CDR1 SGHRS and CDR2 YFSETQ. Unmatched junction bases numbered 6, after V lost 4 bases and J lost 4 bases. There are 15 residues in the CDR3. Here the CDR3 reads CASSIGTSGTGELFF. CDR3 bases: TGCGCCAGCAGCATCGGGACTAGTGGCACCGGGGAGCTGTTTTTT.

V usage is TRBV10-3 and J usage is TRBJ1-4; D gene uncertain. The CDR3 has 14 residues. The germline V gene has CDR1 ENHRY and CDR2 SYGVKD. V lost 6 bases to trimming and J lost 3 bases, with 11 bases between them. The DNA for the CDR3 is TGTGCCATCAGCGAGACGGTGTCTAATGAAAAACTGTTTTTT. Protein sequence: CAISETVSNEKLFF.

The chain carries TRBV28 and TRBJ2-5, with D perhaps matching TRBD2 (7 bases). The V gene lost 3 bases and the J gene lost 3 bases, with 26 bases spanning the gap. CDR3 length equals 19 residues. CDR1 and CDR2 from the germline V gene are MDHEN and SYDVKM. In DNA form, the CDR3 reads TGTGCCAGCAGTTTGACCCCCTCTACCCGGGGGGCCCAAGAAGAGACCCAGTACTTC. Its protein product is CASSLTPSTRGAQEETQYF. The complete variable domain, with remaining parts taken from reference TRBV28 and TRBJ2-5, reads DVKVTQSSRYLVKRTGEKVFLECVQDMDHENMFWYRQDPGLGLRLIYFSYDVKMKEKGDIPEGYSVSREKKERFSLILESASTNQTSMYLCASSLTPSTRGAQEETQYFGPGTRLLVL.